This T cell receptor beta chain was retrieved from a study of OX40 agonist ivuxolimab in advanced cancers. The method was immunoSEQ multiplex PCR; TCRdb's version includes in-frame clones alone and lacks a portion of them. The sample includes about 22,000 clones, roughly four fifths of them seen just once. This CDR3 has 15 amino acids. Germline CDR1 is MDHEN and CDR2 is SYDVKM. Trimming stripped 2 bases from V and 7 bases from J, with 15 bases between. The V call is TRBV28, the J call TRBJ1-5, with a possible D match to TRBD1 (5 bases). The sample here was CD4+ or CD8+ T cells sorted from blood, taken in a trial of the OX40 agonist ivuxolimab. The clonotype comes from an adult with an advanced solid tumor such as melanoma, head and neck, liver or kidney cancer. The CDR3 bases are TGTGCCAGCAGTTTAAGACTTCCCTGGGGGCAGCCCCAGCATTTT. As protein: CASSLRLPWGQPQHF.